What follows describes a single T cell receptor (beta chain). Germline CDR1 is MGHRA and CDR2 is YSYEKL. The CDR3 extends over 17 amino acids. V trimming: 0 bases; J trimming: 5 bases; junction bases outside the gene matches: 4. This sample's time point: blood 2 weeks post-SBRT. Treatment: 15 Gy SBRT to primary tumor, nephrectomy 4 weeks later. This specimen belongs to a study of radiation and T cells in renal cell carcinoma. Assay: immunoSEQ multiplex PCR; the TCRdb copy retains only in-frame clones and omits some. The repertoire consists of about 120,000 clones, with around 85% occurring once and the leading ten covering roughly 5%.

The gene calls are TRBV4-1 and TRBJ2-2; 12 bases are a match to TRBD2. The sequencing used blood, collected from a patient whose treatment included radiotherapy and nephrectomy. The clonotype comes from a man aged 50 or older with renal cell carcinoma. The CDR3 nucleotides read TGCGCCAGCAGCCAAGATCGGACTAGCGGGGTAACCGGGGAGCTGTTTTTT. This translates into CASSQDRTSGVTGELFF.